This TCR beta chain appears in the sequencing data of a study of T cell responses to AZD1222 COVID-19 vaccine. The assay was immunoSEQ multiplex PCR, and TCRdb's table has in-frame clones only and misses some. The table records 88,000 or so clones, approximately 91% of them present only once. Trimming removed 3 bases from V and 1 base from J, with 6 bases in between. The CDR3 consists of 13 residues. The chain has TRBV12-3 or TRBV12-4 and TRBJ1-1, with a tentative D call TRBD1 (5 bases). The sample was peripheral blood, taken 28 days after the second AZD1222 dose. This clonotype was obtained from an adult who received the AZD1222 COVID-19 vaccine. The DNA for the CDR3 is TGTGCCAGCAGTTTCGGGGGGAACACTGAAGCTTTCTTT. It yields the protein CASSFGGNTEAFF.